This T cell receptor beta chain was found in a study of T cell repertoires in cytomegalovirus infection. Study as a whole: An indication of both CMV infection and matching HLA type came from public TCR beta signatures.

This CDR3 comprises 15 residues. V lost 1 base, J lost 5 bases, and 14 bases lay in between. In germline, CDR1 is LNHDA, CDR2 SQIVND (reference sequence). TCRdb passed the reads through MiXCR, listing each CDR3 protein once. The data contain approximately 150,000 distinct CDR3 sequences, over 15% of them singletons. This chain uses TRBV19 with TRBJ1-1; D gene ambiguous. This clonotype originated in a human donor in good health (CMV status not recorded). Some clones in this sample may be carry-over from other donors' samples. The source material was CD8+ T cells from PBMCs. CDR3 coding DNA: TGTGCCAGTAGTATAGGTAGCGCCCCGAGGACTGAAGCTTTCTTT. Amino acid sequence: CASSIGSAPRTEAFF.